The 32 T cell receptor beta chains below were found in one sample sequenced in a study of CD8+ T cells in alopecia areata. Sample treatment: oral pan-JAK inhibitor, 5-10 mg twice daily. RNA, once extracted, was reverse transcribed into cDNA for use as the sequencing template. Data came from immunoSEQ multiplex PCR; TCRdb stores just in-frame clones and leaves some out. The table includes under 350,000 clones, nearly 60% detected once. The sample was CD4+ T cells sorted from blood, taken at week 24, from a patient treated with tofacitinib. These receptors originate from a human donor with alopecia areata.

J is TRBJ2-3 and V is TRBV7-9; TRBD1 aligns across 9 bases. Germline-derived CDR1 and CDR2 are SEHNR and FQNEAQ (reference sequence). Losses at the gene ends were 3 bases for V and 2 bases for J; bases not matched to a gene: 9. The CDR3 spans 17 residues. CDR3 in amino acids: CASSFTAGTGNTDTQYF. The DNA for the CDR3 is TGTGCCAGCAGCTTTACAGCCGGGACAGGGAACACAGATACGCAGTATTTT.

The gene calls are TRBV5-1 and TRBJ2-5, with D perhaps being TRBD1 or TRBD2 (7 bases each). Germline-derived CDR1 and CDR2 are SGHRS and YFSETQ. CDR3 length: 16 amino acids. Trimming left V 0 bases short and J 3 bases short, with 15 bases between. Written as DNA, the CDR3 is TGCGCCAGCAGCTTGGTGACAGGGAGGGGAGAAGAGACCCAGTACTTC. This gives the protein CASSLVTGRGEETQYF.

The genes are TRBV15 and TRBJ2-7, with 7 nucleotides matching TRBD2. Germline V gene sequence: CDR1 LNHNV, CDR2 YYDKDF (reference sequence). The CDR3 runs 15 residues. The V and J ends lost 1 base and 9 bases, in that order; junction bases with no gene match: 12. The CDR3 DNA reads as TGTGCCACCAGCAGAGGTGCGGGACTACCCCTCGGGCAGTACTTC. Translation gives CATSRGAGLPLGQYF.

The V gene is TRBV28, the J gene TRBJ1-1, with D hard to call. Germline-derived CDR1 and CDR2 are MDHEN and SYDVKM. V shed 5 bases and J shed 3 bases, with 10 bases lying between them. This CDR3 is 13 amino acids long. CDR3 loop: CASSRGGDTEAFF. CDR3 DNA: TGTGCCAGCAGTCGGGGTGGGGACACTGAAGCTTTCTTT.

This clone was counted a single time. The chain uses TRBV7-2 and TRBJ2-3, with a possible D match to TRBD2 (5 bases). This CDR3 spans 18 amino acids. Germline CDR1 is SGHTA and CDR2 is FQGNSA. Trimming took 0 bases from V and 1 from J, leaving 17 bases between them. Here the CDR3 DNA reads TGTGCCAGCAGCTTAGCGGTCGCGCGGGCCTTTGGCACAGATACGCAGTATTTT. Translated: CASSLAVARAFGTDTQYF.

The chain has TRBV29-1 and TRBJ2-3; the D is unclear. This CDR3 comprises 11 residues. V was cut by 7 bases and J by 6 bases, with 11 bases left in between. Germline lookup yields CDR1 SQVTM and CDR2 ANQGSEA. CDR3 coding DNA: TGCAGCGACTTACTAAGGGATACGCAGTATTTT. Translated, it gives CSDLLRDTQYF.

This clone was detected only a few times. V gene TRBV2 combines with J gene TRBJ2-3, with a tentative D call TRBD1 (6 bases). CDR1 is SNHLY, CDR2 FYNNEI, per germline. Trimming took off 8 bases at V and 1 base at J, with 13 bases between the two ends. The CDR3 consists of 14 residues. The CDR3 loop reads CASGSQGGTDTQYF. The CDR3 DNA reads TGTGCCAGCGGTTCACAGGGAGGCACAGATACGCAGTATTTT.

The rearrangement links TRBV7-9 to TRBJ2-5; D is possibly TRBD2 (5 bases). Trimming cost V 5 bases and J 4 bases, with 14 bases left between them. Germline CDR1 is SEHNR and CDR2 is FQNEAQ (reference sequence). This CDR3 region has 14 residues. The CDR3 DNA is TGTGCCAGCAGCCCCAGTGCGGCGGGAGAGACCCAGTACTTC. This encodes CASSPSAAGETQYF.

The chain is built from TRBV6-4 and TRBJ1-2; the match to TRBD1 covers 7 bases. The V and J ends lost 6 bases and 4 bases, in that order; junction bases with no gene match: 14. CDR3 length: 16 amino acids. CDR1 MRHNA and CDR2 SNTAGT come from the germline V gene. The CDR3 DNA is TGTGCCAGCAGCCTGATGTTTACCGGGACAGCCTATGGCTACACCTTC. As protein: CASSLMFTGTAYGYTF.

V and J are TRBV4-2 and TRBJ2-5; 11 bases fit TRBD1. This CDR3 comprises 16 residues. Germline V gene sequence: CDR1 LGHNA, CDR2 YNFKEQ. V trimming: 4 bases; J trimming: 2 bases; junction bases outside the gene matches: 6. The CDR3 bases are TGTGCCAGCAGCCTAGGACAGGGGGCACATCAAGAGACCCAGTACTTC. It codes for CASSLGQGAHQETQYF.

This clone was detected a few times. CDR3 sequence: CASSPGTSGPDTQYF. CDR3 nucleotide sequence: TGCGCCAGCAGCCCAGGGACTAGCGGGCCAGATACGCAGTATTTT. V usage is TRBV5-1 and J usage is TRBJ2-3; 12 nucleotides align to TRBD2. J was trimmed by 4 bases and V by 4 bases; bases with no gene match: 4. Germline V CDR1 and CDR2: SGHRS, YFSETQ. The CDR3 length is 15 residues.

J is TRBJ1-5 and V is TRBV6-5; perhaps TRBD1 as D (5 bases). The CDR3 runs to 16 residues. Per the germline V gene, CDR1 is MNHEY and CDR2 is SVGAGI. Trimming shortened V by 0 bases and J by 4 bases, and 13 bases separated the two germline ends. CDR3 residues: CASSYSSRGANQPQHF. In DNA, the CDR3 is TGTGCCAGCAGTTACTCGTCCCGCGGGGCTAATCAGCCCCAGCATTTT.

The V and J genes are TRBV10-3 and TRBJ2-3; 9 bases fit TRBD2. CDR1 ENHRY and CDR2 SYGVKD come from the germline V gene. The CDR3 is 17 amino acids. The junction had 12 bases not matched to a gene; V was cut back by 6 bases and J by 2 bases. The CDR3 DNA sequence: TGTGCCATCAGGCCAGCCTCGGGACTAGCAATCACAGATACGCAGTATTTT. Translating gives CAIRPASGLAITDTQYF.

CDR3 nucleotide sequence: TGCAGCGTGACCCCGCCTGATAGAGGGGAGCTGTTTTTT. Its translation is CSVTPPDRGELFF. This sequence joins TRBV29-1 and TRBJ2-2; the D is unclear. V dropped 6 bases and J dropped 8 bases, with 16 bases sitting between them. The CDR3 has 13 amino acids. Germline V CDR1 and CDR2: SQVTM, ANQGSEA.

The chain links TRBV6-6 to TRBJ1-1; D unresolved. Germline CDR1 and CDR2: MNHNY and SVGAGI (reference sequence). This CDR3 spans 14 amino acids. V was pared by 2 bases and J by 1 base, with 8 bases between. Here the CDR3 DNA reads TGTGCCAGCAGTTACAGGACCCAGAACACTGAAGCTTTCTTT. Protein sequence: CASSYRTQNTEAFF.

This chain connects TRBV7-9 to TRBJ2-5; 9 nucleotides agree with TRBD1. The CDR3 is 12 amino acids. The trim removed 7 bases at V and 5 bases at J, leaving 2 bases unmatched. Germline CDR1 reads SEHNR; CDR2 reads FQNEAQ (reference sequence). The CDR3 nucleotides read TGTGCCAGCATGGGGACAGGGGAGACCCAGTACTTC. Protein: CASMGTGETQYF.

V gene TRBV6-5 combines with J gene TRBJ2-3; D is uncertain. This CDR3 is built from 13 residues. The germline V gene encodes CDR1 MNHEY and CDR2 SVGAGI. The ends were cut back, 0 bases at V and 6 bases at J, with 7 bases in the middle. The CDR3: CASSYSPGDTQYF. The CDR3 region has the DNA TGTGCCAGCAGTTACTCCCCGGGCGATACGCAGTATTTT.

V gene TRBV7-9 combines with J gene TRBJ1-1, with a tentative D call TRBD1 (5 bases). V dropped 5 bases and J dropped 2 bases, with 12 bases sitting between them. This CDR3 is 14 amino acids long. The germline V gene has CDR1 SEHNR and CDR2 FQNEAQ (reference sequence). In nucleotides, the CDR3 is TGTGCCAGCAGCCCCCGGGACCGCAACACTGAAGCTTTCTTT. Residues: CASSPRDRNTEAFF.

A few counts support this clone. J is TRBJ1-4 and V is TRBV29-1; possibly TRBD1 for D (5 bases). The CDR3 extends over 13 amino acids. Germline CDR1 reads SQVTM; CDR2 reads ANQGSEA. Trimming cost V 4 bases and J 5 bases, with 11 bases left between them. The CDR3 is CSVASEGNEKLFF. As DNA, the CDR3 is TGCAGCGTTGCGTCCGAGGGGAATGAAAAACTGTTTTTT.

CDR3 nucleotide sequence: TGTGCCAGCAGCGCCCGGACAGGGATAACCTACGAGCAGTACTTC. Protein: CASSARTGITYEQYF. The chain joins TRBV11-2 to TRBJ2-7; 8 nucleotides match TRBD1. Germline V lookup: CDR1 SGHAT, CDR2 FQNNGV. J gave up 2 bases and V 5 bases, and 8 bases lay outside the gene matches. The CDR3 covers 15 residues.

The chain recombines TRBV4-1 with TRBJ2-4; 10 nucleotides align to TRBD1. Germline assignment: CDR1 MGHRA and CDR2 YSYEKL. The V and J ends lost 2 bases and 0 bases, in that order; junction bases with no gene match: 7. The CDR3 has 18 residues. The CDR3: CASSQTGTGDGAKNIQYF. CDR3 nucleotide sequence: TGCGCCAGCAGCCAAACCGGGACAGGGGATGGAGCCAAAAACATTCAGTACTTC.

This clone was observed a single time. The J gene is TRBJ2-3, the V gene TRBV5-4, with D perhaps assigned TRBD1 or TRBD2 (5 bases each). CDR1 SGHNT and CDR2 YYREEE come from the germline V gene (reference sequence). The V and J ends lost 2 bases and 4 bases respectively, with 11 bases between them. CDR3 length: 14 amino acids. CDR3 DNA sequence: TGTGCCAGCAGCTTCGGGACGGAGTCAGATACGCAGTATTTT. Its translation is CASSFGTESDTQYF.

This clone was seen only a few times. The V gene is TRBV5-4, the J gene TRBJ2-2; 10 bases line up with TRBD2. This CDR3 has 19 amino acids. J lost 1 base, V lost 9 bases, and 18 bases had no gene match. The V gene's germline CDR1 is SGHNT and CDR2 YYREEE (reference sequence). CDR3 region: CAIPRASGGPKGNTGELFF. In DNA, the CDR3 is TGTGCCATTCCTCGAGCTAGCGGGGGCCCGAAGGGGAACACCGGGGAGCTGTTTTTT.

The chain employs TRBV6-5 and TRBJ2-6; D unclear. Germline V CDR1 and CDR2: MNHEY, SVGAGI. Trimming removed 0 bases at V and 0 bases at J, with 6 bases between. The CDR3 totals 16 residues. The CDR3 sequence: CASSYSRISGANVLTF. DNA for the CDR3: TGTGCCAGCAGTTACTCACGGATCTCTGGGGCCAACGTCCTGACTTTC.

This chain connects TRBV7-2 to TRBJ2-2; TRBD1 matches at 8 bases. This CDR3 comprises 14 residues. The junction had 5 bases not matched to a gene; V was cut back by 7 bases and J by 4 bases. Germline V gives CDR1 SGHTA, CDR2 FQGNSA. The CDR3: CASIQGAGTGELFF. Written as DNA, the CDR3 is TGTGCCAGCATCCAGGGGGCGGGCACCGGGGAGCTGTTTTTT.

The rearrangement uses TRBV4-1 and TRBJ2-7; maybe TRBD2 (6 bases). Trimming left V 2 bases short and J 6 bases short, with 11 bases between. CDR3 size: 13 residues. Germline values: CDR1 MGHRA, CDR2 YSYEKL. CDR3 in DNA: TGCGCCAGCAGCCAATCAAGGGGAGGCGAGCAGTACTTC. This codes for CASSQSRGGEQYF.

V usage is TRBV6-6 and J usage is TRBJ2-7, with 7 bases aligning to TRBD1. Per germline, CDR1 MNHNY and CDR2 SVGAGI (reference sequence). V was pared by 7 bases and J by 4 bases, with 4 bases of the junction left unmatched. The CDR3 sequence is 12 residues long. This CDR3 is CASNRGSYEQYF. CDR3 coding DNA: TGTGCCAGCAACAGGGGTAGTTACGAGCAGTACTTC.

This chain connects TRBV15 to TRBJ2-5; D remains unclear. With 6 bases removed from V and 5 bases from J, the gap between germline ends came to 4 bases. Per the germline V gene, CDR1 is LNHNV and CDR2 is YYDKDF (reference sequence). There are 10 residues in the CDR3. The CDR3 region has the DNA TGTGCCACCAGGGCCGAGACCCAGTACTTC. It codes for CATRAETQYF. The whole variable domain, remainder taken from reference TRBV15 and TRBJ2-5, is DAMVIQNPRYQVTQFGKPVTLSCSQTLNHNVMYWYQQKSSQAPKLLFHYYDKDFNNEADTPDNFQSRRPNTSFCFLDIRSPGLGDTAMYLCATRAETQYFGPGTRLLVL.

The chain uses TRBV29-1 and TRBJ2-5, with TRBD1 matching over 11 bases. J gave up 4 bases and V 5 bases, and 9 bases lay outside the gene matches. The germline V gene encodes CDR1 SQVTM and CDR2 ANQGSEA. The CDR3 length is 15 residues. The CDR3: CSVPGPGQGGETQYF. Written as DNA, the CDR3 is TGCAGCGTTCCCGGCCCGGGACAGGGGGGAGAGACCCAGTACTTC. Looking up the rest from reference TRBV29-1 and TRBJ2-5 gives the full variable domain: SAVISQKPSRDICQRGTSLTIQCQVDSQVTMMFWYRQQPGQSLTLIATANQGSEATYESGFVIDKFPISRPNLTFSTLTVSNMSPEDSSIYLCSVPGPGQGGETQYFGPGTRLLVL.

V and J are TRBV19 and TRBJ1-2; D is unresolved. The CDR3 is 16 residues long. CDR1 is LNHDA and CDR2 is SQIVND in the germline V gene (reference sequence). Between the trimmed V and J ends, which lost 2 bases and 2 bases, there was a span of 15 bases. CDR3 nucleotides: TGTGCCAGTAGTATAAGCGGGTCAGGAGGCAACTATGGCTACACCTTC. Translation gives CASSISGSGGNYGYTF.

The chain joins TRBV30 to TRBJ2-5; TRBD2 aligns across 7 bases. This CDR3 comprises 14 residues. CDR1 and CDR2 (germline): GTSNPN, SVGIG (reference sequence). With 0 bases clipped from V and 5 bases from J, the junction kept 6 bases outside the gene matches. In nucleotides, the CDR3 is TGTGCCTGGAGTGTGGGGAGCGGGGTTGAGACCCAGTACTTC. It encodes CAWSVGSGVETQYF.

J is TRBJ1-1 and V is TRBV19; a possible D gene is TRBD1 (6 bases). V dropped 0 bases and J dropped 3 bases, with 8 bases sitting between them. CDR1 and CDR2 from the germline V gene are LNHDA and SQIVND (reference sequence). The CDR3 is 14 residues long. The CDR3 sequence: CASSIDTGHTEAFF. Here the CDR3 DNA reads TGTGCCAGTAGTATAGATACAGGGCACACTGAAGCTTTCTTT.